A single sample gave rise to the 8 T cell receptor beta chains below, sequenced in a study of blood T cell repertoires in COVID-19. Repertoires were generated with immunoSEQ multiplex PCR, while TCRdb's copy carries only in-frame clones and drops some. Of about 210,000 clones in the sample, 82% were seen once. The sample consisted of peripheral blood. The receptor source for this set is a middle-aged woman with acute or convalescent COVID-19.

The CDR3: CASSSGLAGTNTGELFF. In nucleotides, the CDR3 is TGCGCCAGCAGCTCCGGACTAGCGGGGACGAACACCGGGGAGCTGTTTTTT. V gene TRBV5-1 combines with J gene TRBJ2-2, with TRBD2 matching 12 bases. This CDR3 has 17 amino acids. The germline CDR1 and CDR2 sequences are SGHRS and YFSETQ. V was pared by 3 bases and J by 0 bases, with 3 bases of the junction left unmatched.

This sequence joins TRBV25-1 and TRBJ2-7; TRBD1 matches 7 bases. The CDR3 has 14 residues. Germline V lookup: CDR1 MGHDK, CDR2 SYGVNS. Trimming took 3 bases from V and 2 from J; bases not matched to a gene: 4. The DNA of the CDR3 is TGTGCCAGCAGTGATAGGGGGCCTCCCTACGAGCAGTACTTC. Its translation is CASSDRGPPYEQYF.

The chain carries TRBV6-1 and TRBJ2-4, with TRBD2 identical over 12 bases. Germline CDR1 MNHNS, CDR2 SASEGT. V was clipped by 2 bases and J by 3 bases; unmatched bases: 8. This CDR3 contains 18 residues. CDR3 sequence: CASSETLLAGGYKNIQYF. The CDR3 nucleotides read TGTGCCAGCAGTGAAACCCTACTAGCGGGGGGATACAAAAACATTCAGTACTTC.

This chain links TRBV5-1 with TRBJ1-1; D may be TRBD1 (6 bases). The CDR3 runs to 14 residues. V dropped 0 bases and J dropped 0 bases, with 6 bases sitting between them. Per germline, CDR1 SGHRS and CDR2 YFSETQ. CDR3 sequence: CASSLGGLNTEAFF. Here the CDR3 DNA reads TGCGCCAGCAGCTTGGGGGGGCTGAACACTGAAGCTTTCTTT.

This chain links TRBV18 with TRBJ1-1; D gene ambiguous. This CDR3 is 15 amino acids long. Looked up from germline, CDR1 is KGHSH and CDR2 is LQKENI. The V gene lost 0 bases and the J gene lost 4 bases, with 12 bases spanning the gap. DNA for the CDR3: TGTGCCAGCTCACCACCCAAGGGAGGAGGCACTGAAGCTTTCTTT. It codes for CASSPPKGGGTEAFF.

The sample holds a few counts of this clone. CDR3 protein: CASSEMGPGGDTQYF. DNA of the CDR3: TGTGCCAGCAGTGAAATGGGGCCAGGGGGAGATACGCAGTATTTT. This chain uses TRBV25-1 with TRBJ2-3, with 7 positions matching TRBD1. CDR1 MGHDK and CDR2 SYGVNS come from the germline V gene. J lost 5 bases, V lost 2 bases, and 7 bases had no gene match. The CDR3 is made up of 15 amino acids.

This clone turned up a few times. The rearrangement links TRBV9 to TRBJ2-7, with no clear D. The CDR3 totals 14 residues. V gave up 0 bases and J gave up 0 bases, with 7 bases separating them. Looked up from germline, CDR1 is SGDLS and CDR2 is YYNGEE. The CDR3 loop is CASSVALFSYEQYF. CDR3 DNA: TGTGCCAGCAGCGTAGCACTCTTCTCCTACGAGCAGTACTTC.

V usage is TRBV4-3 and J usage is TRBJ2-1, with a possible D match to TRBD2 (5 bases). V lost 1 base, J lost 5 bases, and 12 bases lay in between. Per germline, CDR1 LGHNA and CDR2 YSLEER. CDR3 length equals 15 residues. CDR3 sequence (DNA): TGCGCCAGCAGCCAAGTAACGGCGGGCAACAATGAGCAGTTCTTC. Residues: CASSQVTAGNNEQFF.